The 9 T cell receptor beta chains below all came from one sample that was sequenced in a study of cytomegalovirus exposure and HLA in healthy donors (dated by TCRdb to the late 2010s). Library preparation used the immunoSEQ multiplex PCR assay. TCRdb carries this immuneACCESS record with in-frame sequences only. Its versions omit some clonotypes, under half of them owing to an unresolved V gene in the studies checked, with the rest unexplained. The sample contains about 140,000 clones, approximately 86% of them found a single time. The ten largest account for roughly 7.7% of the sample. The source material was PBMCs. The receptor set was obtained from a woman aged 18-29 years in good health and CMV-seropositive.

The chain uses TRBV7-3 and TRBJ1-2; 10 bases fit TRBD1. This CDR3 spans 13 amino acids. Germline V CDR1 and CDR2: SGHTA, FQGTGA. The J segment lost 8 bases and the V segment lost 5 bases, leaving 5 bases of the junction unmatched. CDR3 residues: CASSMGQGRGYTF. The CDR3 DNA reads as TGTGCCAGCAGCATGGGACAGGGGCGCGGCTACACCTTC.

The V and J genes are TRBV2 and TRBJ2-5; possible D gene TRBD2, 7 bases. CDR3 length equals 14 residues. Germline V gene lookup returns CDR1 SNHLY and CDR2 FYNNEI. The ends were cut back, 8 bases at V and 2 bases at J, with 15 bases in the middle. CDR3 region: CASGGVGTQETQYF. For the CDR3, the DNA is TGTGCCAGCGGGGGGGTAGGGACACAAGAGACCCAGTACTTC.

CDR3 amino acids: CASSYGTVLEAFF. The CDR3 DNA reads TGTGCCAGCAGCTACGGGACAGTCCTTGAAGCTTTCTTT. The J gene is TRBJ1-1, the V gene TRBV5-6; 7 bases fit TRBD1. This CDR3 has 13 amino acids. V shed 3 bases, J shed 7 bases, and the junction held 6 bases outside the gene matches. CDR1 and CDR2 (germline): SGHDT, YYEEEE. Full variable domain (rest looked up from reference TRBV5-6 and TRBJ1-1): DAGVTQSPTHLIKTRGQQVTLRCSPKSGHDTVSWYQQALGQGPQFIFQYYEEEERQRGNFPDRFSGHQFPNYSSELNVNALLLGDSALYLCASSYGTVLEAFFGQGTRLTVV.

J is TRBJ1-6 and V is TRBV6-1; D is possibly TRBD1 (5 bases). The CDR3 is 17 amino acids. The ends were cut back, 1 base at V and 3 bases at J, with 13 bases in the middle. Germline CDR1 and CDR2: MNHNS and SASEGT. The CDR3 region is CASSEGAWGGYNSPLHF. The CDR3 nucleotides are TGTGCCAGCAGTGAAGGGGCCTGGGGGGGCTATAATTCACCCCTCCACTTT.

The rearrangement joins TRBV5-1 to TRBJ2-7, with 7 positions matching TRBD1. Germline CDR1 is SGHRS and CDR2 is YFSETQ. V lost 0 bases, J lost 2 bases, and 8 bases stayed unmatched. The CDR3 contains 16 residues. The CDR3 protein is CASSLAPRQGPYEQYF. The CDR3 DNA reads TGCGCCAGCAGCTTGGCCCCAAGACAGGGACCCTACGAGCAGTACTTC.

The chain is built from TRBV9 and TRBJ1-5; D is unclear. This CDR3 comprises 16 residues. Germline values: CDR1 SGDLS, CDR2 YYNGEE. V shed 0 bases and J shed 2 bases, with 12 bases lying between them. The CDR3 loop reads CASSVDPGFGNQPQHF. In nucleotides, the CDR3 is TGTGCCAGCAGCGTAGACCCGGGGTTCGGCAATCAGCCCCAGCATTTT.

The chain links TRBV27 to TRBJ1-2; 7 bases fit TRBD1. Looked up from germline, CDR1 is MNHEY and CDR2 is SMNVEV (reference sequence). CDR3 length: 13 residues. V shed 6 bases, J shed 4 bases, and the junction held 5 bases outside the gene matches. The CDR3 is CASSRGTVYGYTF. The CDR3 DNA is TGTGCCAGCAGCCGAGGGACAGTCTATGGCTACACCTTC.

V usage is TRBV7-9 and J usage is TRBJ1-6; D call uncertain. Trimming took off 3 bases at V and 8 bases at J, with 8 bases between the two ends. CDR1 and CDR2 from the germline V gene are SEHNR and FQNEAQ (reference sequence). CDR3 size: 13 residues. The CDR3 is CASSFLSDSPLHF. In nucleotides, the CDR3 is TGTGCCAGCAGCTTTCTAAGTGATTCACCCCTCCACTTT.

The V and J genes are TRBV27 and TRBJ2-1; D gene unclear. From germline, CDR1 is MNHEY and CDR2 SMNVEV (reference sequence). Trimming shortened V by 2 bases and J by 0 bases, and 5 bases separated the two germline ends. This CDR3 spans 14 amino acids. The CDR3 loop reads CASSLKSSYNEQFF. CDR3 sequence (DNA): TGTGCCAGCAGTTTAAAGAGCTCCTACAATGAGCAGTTCTTC.